Reported below is one T cell receptor beta chain. Original processing notes: It was from reference gene primer amplification that nucleated cell counts were estimated. Clones were read by immunoSEQ multiplex PCR, and TCRdb kept only the in-frame ones, dropping some. V, J and clone size derive from that table, while D and trimming were established from the DNA sequence. The table lists over 110,000 clones, over 70% of them singletons, with around 3.8% in the top ten. The germline V gene encodes CDR1 KGHSH and CDR2 LQKENI. With 0 bases clipped from V and 7 bases from J, the junction kept 3 bases outside the gene matches. CDR3 length: 16 amino acids. This sample was included in a study of blood T cell repertoires in COVID-19. Study as a whole: Acute-phase and convalescent COVID-19 samples originated in the United States, Italy and Spain.

Sequenced material: peripheral blood. The receptor was derived from a man between 65 and 79 years old who had recovered from COVID-19. This rearrangement joins TRBV18 to TRBJ2-2, with 12 bases fitting TRBD1. CDR3 residues: CASSPPGQGANGELFF. Here the CDR3 DNA reads TGTGCCAGCTCACCACCGGGACAGGGGGCGAACGGGGAGCTGTTTTTT.